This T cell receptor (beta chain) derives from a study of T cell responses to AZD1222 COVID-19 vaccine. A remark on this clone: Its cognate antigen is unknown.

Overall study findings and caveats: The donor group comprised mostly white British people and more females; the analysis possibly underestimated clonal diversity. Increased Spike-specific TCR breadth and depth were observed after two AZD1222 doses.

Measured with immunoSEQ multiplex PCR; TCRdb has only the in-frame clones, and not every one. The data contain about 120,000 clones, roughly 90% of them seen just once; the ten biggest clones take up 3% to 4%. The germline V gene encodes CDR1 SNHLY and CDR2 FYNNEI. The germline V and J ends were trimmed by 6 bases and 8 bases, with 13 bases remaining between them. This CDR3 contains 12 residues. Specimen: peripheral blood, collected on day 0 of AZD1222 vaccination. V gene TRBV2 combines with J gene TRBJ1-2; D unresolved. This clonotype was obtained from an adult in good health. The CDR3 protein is CASRERTGGYTF. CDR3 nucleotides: TGTGCCAGCAGGGAACGGACTGGCGGCTACACCTTC.